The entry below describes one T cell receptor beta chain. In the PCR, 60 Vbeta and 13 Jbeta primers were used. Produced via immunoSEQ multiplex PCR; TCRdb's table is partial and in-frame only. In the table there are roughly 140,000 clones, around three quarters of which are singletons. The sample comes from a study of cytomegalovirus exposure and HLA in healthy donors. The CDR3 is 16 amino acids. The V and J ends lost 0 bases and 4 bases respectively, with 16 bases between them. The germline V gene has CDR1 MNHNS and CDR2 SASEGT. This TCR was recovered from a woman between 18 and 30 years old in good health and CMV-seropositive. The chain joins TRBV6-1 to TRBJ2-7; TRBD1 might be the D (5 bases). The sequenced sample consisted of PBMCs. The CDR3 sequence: CASSEAGAYTGYEQYF. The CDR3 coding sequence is TGTGCCAGCAGTGAAGCAGGGGCCTACACTGGGTACGAGCAGTACTTC.